This record concerns one T cell receptor beta chain sequence. Its cognate antigen has yet to be identified. No base-level quality is on record; no much larger clone is a single base apart. This entry is derived from a study of response to subunit inactivated influenza vaccine (dated by TCRdb to the late 2010s). Regarding the study in general: To follow how T cells responded to a trivalent subunit inactivated influenza vaccine, the researchers relied on deep quantitative profiling of the T cell receptor repertoire. The investigation overall reported the following: The authors proposed that each seasonal influenza vaccination may bring in only a limited number of new T cells.

Libraries were made using RT-PCR. The reads were generated on an Illumina HiSeq 2500. TCRdb took the public reads, trimmed them with fastp at Q25, ran MiXCR for clone calling and kept in-frame beta chains. Records with the same CDR3 protein are collapsed into one entry carrying the most frequent genes and DNA. The sample data list 560,000 or so distinct CDR3 sequences, and 6.5% to 8% of these were observed just once. The ten largest clones take up 10% to 15% of the sample. The germline V gene sets CDR1 to MNHNS and CDR2 to SASEGT. Including cysteine and phenylalanine, the CDR3 has 14 amino acids. The entry retains the CDR3 DNA only, 42 bases that are in frame from base 1. Trimming accounts for 6 bases at V and 0 bases at J, while the number of junction bases matched to no gene is 2.

In this chain, TRBV6-1 is recombined with TRBJ1-1, with 9 junctional bases fitting TRBD1. The TCR originated in a man aged 45 to 75 who received an inactivated influenza vaccine. Donor details come from another sample of the same person, matched by shared clones. The source was PBMCs from blood, collected 23 months after vaccination. At the DNA level, the sequence is TGTGCCAGCAGGGGACAGGGAGTGAACACTGAAGCTTTCTTT. Its protein reads: CASRGQGVNTEAFF.